This record looks at one T cell receptor beta chain sequence and its context. Trimming pared 2 bases from V and 0 bases from J, leaving 10 bases between. The CDR3 has 15 residues. Germline V gene lookup returns CDR1 MNHEY and CDR2 SVGEGT. Original processing notes: Reference gene primers were amplified, and this amplification served to estimate nucleated cell counts. Profiled with immunoSEQ multiplex PCR; TCRdb holds only in-frame clones, not every one. The V and J calls and clone size come from that table; D and trimming were worked out from the DNA. The sample includes 150,000 or so clones, 70% to 80% of them seen just once. The data are from a study of blood T cell repertoires in COVID-19.

The clonotype originates from a woman aged 45-65 years with active or convalescent COVID-19. The sequenced sample consisted of peripheral blood. The rearrangement uses TRBV6-2 or TRBV6-3 and TRBJ1-1, with TRBD1 as a possible D gene (6 bases). The CDR3 DNA is TGTGCCAGCAGTTACGGGGGCAGACTGAACACTGAAGCTTTCTTT. Encoded protein: CASSYGGRLNTEAFF.